The 27 T cell receptor beta chains below come from one sample, sequenced in a study of cytomegalovirus exposure and HLA in healthy donors. PCR amplification relied on 60 Vbeta primers (plus 13 Jbeta primers). The method was immunoSEQ multiplex PCR; TCRdb's version includes in-frame clones alone and lacks a portion of them. The data hold under 200,000 clones, with 82% observed a single time. The sample consisted of PBMCs. These receptors were taken from a woman aged 18-29 years in good health and CMV-seronegative.

This sequence joins TRBV18 and TRBJ1-1, with 7 positions matching TRBD1. This CDR3 region has 15 residues. V lost 3 bases, J lost 4 bases, and 8 bases stayed unmatched. Germline V CDR1 and CDR2: KGHSH, LQKENI. The CDR3 coding sequence is TGTGCCAGCTCACCTCTTCGGCCAGGGGGCACTGAAGCTTTCTTT. This gives the protein CASSPLRPGGTEAFF.

V and J are TRBV29-1 and TRBJ2-5, with D uncertain. The CDR3 covers 13 residues. From germline, CDR1 is SQVTM and CDR2 ANQGSEA. V was cut by 1 base and J by 0 bases, with 6 bases left in between. CDR3 nucleotide sequence: TGCAGCGTTGAAGGAGAAAACCAAGAGACCCAGTACTTC. This codes for CSVEGENQETQYF.

The sample holds a few counts of this clone. The gene calls are TRBV9 and TRBJ1-1; 7 positions match TRBD1. The germline V gene encodes CDR1 SGDLS and CDR2 YYNGEE. V shed 3 bases, J shed 8 bases, and the junction held 7 bases outside the gene matches. This CDR3 contains 13 residues. In DNA, the CDR3 is TGTGCCAGCAGCGCACAGGGGAACTCCGAAGCTTTCTTT. It translates to CASSAQGNSEAFF.

The V and J genes are TRBV5-1 and TRBJ2-3, with 7 bases lining up with TRBD2. CDR1 is SGHRS, CDR2 YFSETQ, per germline. V shed 0 bases, J shed 1 base, and the junction held 8 bases outside the gene matches. CDR3 length: 17 residues. CDR3 protein: CASSLGKTSFGTDTQYF. CDR3 nucleotide sequence: TGCGCCAGCAGCTTGGGCAAGACTAGCTTTGGCACAGATACGCAGTATTTT. Complete variable domain (other parts from reference TRBV5-1 and TRBJ2-3): KAGVTQTPRYLIKTRGQQVTLSCSPISGHRSVSWYQQTPGQGLQFLFEYFSETQRNKGNFPGRFSGRQFSNSRSEMNVSTLELGDSALYLCASSLGKTSFGTDTQYFGPGTRLTVL.

This chain links TRBV5-6 with TRBJ2-7; D remains unclear. The germline CDR1 and CDR2 sequences are SGHDT and YYEEEE. CDR3 size: 13 residues. V lost 2 bases to trimming and J lost 3 bases, with 9 bases between them. In nucleotides, the CDR3 is TGTGCCAGCAGCTTTACCGTCGGCTACGAGCAGTACTTC. Amino acid sequence: CASSFTVGYEQYF.

The sample holds a few counts of this clone. The CDR3 nucleotides read TGCGCCAGCAGCCAAGAAGGACAGGCCCGAGGGGGAAACACCATATATTTT. Its protein is CASSQEGQARGGNTIYF. This sequence joins TRBV5-1 and TRBJ1-3; 7 nucleotides agree with TRBD1. This CDR3 comprises 17 residues. Per germline, CDR1 SGHRS and CDR2 YFSETQ. Trimming cost V 4 bases and J 4 bases; bases outside gene matches: 14.

This chain links TRBV4-1 with TRBJ1-4, with D uncertain. Germline CDR1 is MGHRA and CDR2 is YSYEKL. Trimming stripped 0 bases from V and 5 bases from J, with 13 bases between. This CDR3 region has 16 residues. The CDR3 DNA sequence: TGCGCCAGCAGCCAAGACCGGGGAGCCGGAAATGAAAAACTGTTTTTT. This encodes CASSQDRGAGNEKLFF.

This chain connects TRBV18 to TRBJ2-7; 10 nucleotides agree with TRBD1. From germline, CDR1 is KGHSH and CDR2 LQKENI. V lost 6 bases, J lost 4 bases, and 3 bases stayed unmatched. This CDR3 has 13 residues. This CDR3 reads CASSGGQGYEQYF. Here the CDR3 DNA reads TGTGCCAGCTCCGGGGGACAGGGGTACGAGCAGTACTTC.

V and J are TRBV7-9 and TRBJ2-7, with TRBD2 matching over 7 bases. Germline V gives CDR1 SEHNR, CDR2 FQNEAQ (reference sequence). V shed 3 bases, J shed 3 bases, and the junction held 11 bases outside the gene matches. The length of the CDR3 is 16 residues. The DNA of the CDR3 is TGTGCCAGCAGCTTCGGCTCTGCGGGGGTGGGCTACGAGCAGTACTTC. This codes for CASSFGSAGVGYEQYF.

This chain connects TRBV9 to TRBJ2-1, with D perhaps matching TRBD2 (5 bases). CDR1 is SGDLS and CDR2 is YYNGEE in the germline V gene. V was cut by 2 bases and J by 9 bases, with 15 bases left in between. This CDR3 region has 14 residues. This CDR3 reads CASSVTIVAGEQFF. CDR3 nucleotides: TGTGCCAGCAGCGTTACGATTGTGGCGGGTGAGCAGTTCTTC.

The CDR3 region has the DNA TGTGCCAGCAGCGACCCCTATCCGAGCGGGAGGGCCGGCGATGAGCAGTTCTTC. It encodes CASSDPYPSGRAGDEQFF. The chain carries TRBV9 and TRBJ2-1; 10 bases map to TRBD2. This CDR3 has 18 amino acids. The V and J ends lost 3 bases and 8 bases, in that order; junction bases with no gene match: 17. CDR1 is SGDLS and CDR2 is YYNGEE in the germline V gene.

The V gene is TRBV21-1, the J gene TRBJ1-1. TRBV21-1 is termed a pseudogene. The CDR3 extends over 15 amino acids. The DNA of the CDR3 is TGTGCCAGCAGCCTGCGGGGAGGGGGGAACACTGAAGCTTTCTTT. It encodes CASSLRGGGNTEAFF.

The gene calls are TRBV29-1 and TRBJ2-3; TRBD1 agrees at 9 bases. This CDR3 region has 13 residues. Losses at the gene ends were 5 bases for V and 1 base for J; bases not matched to a gene: 1. Germline assignment: CDR1 SQVTM and CDR2 ANQGSEA. The CDR3 nucleotides are TGCAGCGTTAGGACAGGGGGCACAGATACGCAGTATTTT. This sequence encodes CSVRTGGTDTQYF.

The chain couples TRBV6-6 to TRBJ2-3; maybe TRBD2 (5 bases). Trimming pared 6 bases from V and 3 bases from J, leaving 7 bases between. This CDR3 comprises 12 residues. CDR1 and CDR2 (germline): MNHNY, SVGAGI (reference sequence). The CDR3 protein is CASSTRTDTQYF. CDR3 coding DNA: TGTGCCAGCAGCACTAGAACAGATACGCAGTATTTT.

The chain joins TRBV10-3 to TRBJ2-5, with 7 bases fitting TRBD1. Germline trimming cut 4 bases from V and 0 bases from J; bases unmatched to any gene: 5. The germline CDR1 and CDR2 sequences are ENHRY and SYGVKD. The CDR3 runs to 15 residues. CDR3 sequence (DNA): TGTGCCATCAGTGGATCACAGGGGAACCAAGAGACCCAGTACTTC. Amino acid sequence: CAISGSQGNQETQYF.

The CDR3 DNA sequence: TGCGCCAGCAGCTTGCTCAAAGGAACACAGAGCTCCTACGAGCAGTACTTC. Translation: CASSLLKGTQSSYEQYF. The chain recombines TRBV5-1 with TRBJ2-7, with unresolved D. This CDR3 has 17 amino acids. V was trimmed by 1 base and J by 0 bases, leaving 17 bases between them. Germline loops: CDR1 SGHRS, CDR2 YFSETQ.

In DNA form, the CDR3 reads TGTGCCAGCAGTCTCGACCCGAGGTATAGCAATCAGCCCCAGCATTTT. Translation gives CASSLDPRYSNQPQHF. The V call is TRBV28, the J call TRBJ1-5; D not certain. There are 16 residues in the CDR3. Germline V gene sequence: CDR1 MDHEN, CDR2 SYDVKM. With 5 bases removed from V and 0 bases from J, the gap between germline ends came to 14 bases.

This chain uses TRBV7-9 with TRBJ2-5; weak D call: TRBD1 (6 bases). V gave up 6 bases and J gave up 3 bases, with 20 bases separating them. CDR3 length equals 16 residues. CDR1 is SEHNR and CDR2 is FQNEAQ in the germline V gene (reference sequence). In DNA, the CDR3 is TGTGCCAGCAGTCCCTTAGGTACAGGGTCAAAAGAGACCCAGTACTTC. Translated, it gives CASSPLGTGSKETQYF.

The chain employs TRBV28 and TRBJ2-3; the match to TRBD1 covers 8 bases. The CDR3 loop spans 13 amino acids. CDR1 and CDR2 (germline): MDHEN, SYDVKM. V shed 9 bases and J 4 bases; nucleotides not matched to a gene: 6. The CDR3 nucleotides read TGTGCCAGTTGGACAGGGACGTCAGATACGCAGTATTTT. Translation: CASWTGTSDTQYF.

The rearrangement uses TRBV4-1 and TRBJ2-1; 10 bases agree with TRBD2. CDR1 MGHRA and CDR2 YSYEKL come from the germline V gene. The J segment lost 1 base and the V segment lost 0 bases, leaving 3 bases of the junction unmatched. The CDR3 has 17 amino acids. The CDR3 bases are TGCGCCAGCAGCCAAGACTTTAGCGGGGGGTCCTACAATGAGCAGTTCTTC. Translated, it gives CASSQDFSGGSYNEQFF.

The chain combines TRBV2 with TRBJ2-3; TRBD1 matches 8 bases. CDR1 is SNHLY, CDR2 FYNNEI, per germline. Trimming at V came to 10 bases and at J to 5 bases, leaving 17 bases not matched to a gene. The CDR3 length is 16 residues. The CDR3 loop is CATIGQGGDLLDTQYF. As DNA, the CDR3 is TGTGCCACCATTGGACAGGGAGGCGACCTATTAGATACGCAGTATTTT.

This chain uses TRBV11-2 with TRBJ2-1; the D gene is possibly TRBD2 (5 bases). Germline CDR1 reads SGHAT; CDR2 reads FQNNGV. Trimming shortened V by 4 bases and J by 2 bases, and 12 bases separated the two germline ends. The length of the CDR3 is 15 residues. The CDR3 nucleotides read TGTGCCAGCAGCTACGGTAGCGACACCTACAATGAGCAGTTCTTC. Its protein product is CASSYGSDTYNEQFF.

The chain combines TRBV2 with TRBJ2-1, with D perhaps TRBD1 (6 bases). Germline lookup yields CDR1 SNHLY and CDR2 FYNNEI. This CDR3 is built from 16 residues. The germline V and J ends were trimmed by 5 bases and 4 bases, with 18 bases remaining between them. The CDR3 sequence: CASSRIRDTGYNEQFF. The CDR3 DNA is TGTGCCAGCAGTCGAATTAGGGACACTGGATACAATGAGCAGTTCTTC.

The chain carries TRBV25-1 and TRBJ2-1; 9 bases fit TRBD2. CDR3 length: 17 amino acids. Germline CDR1 is MGHDK and CDR2 is SYGVNS. The V and J ends lost 5 bases and 5 bases, in that order; junction bases with no gene match: 13. CDR3 DNA: TGTGCCAGCAGTCGGGACGCCGGCCTAGCGGGGAACAATGAGCAGTTCTTC. This gives the protein CASSRDAGLAGNNEQFF.

This chain connects TRBV4-2 to TRBJ2-3; D might be TRBD2 (5 bases). CDR3 length equals 16 residues. V gave up 0 bases and J gave up 4 bases, with 14 bases separating them. CDR1 LGHNA and CDR2 YNFKEQ come from the germline V gene. CDR3 in amino acids: CASSQDRVPSPDTQYF. The CDR3 DNA reads as TGTGCCAGCAGCCAAGATAGGGTACCTAGCCCAGATACGCAGTATTTT.

V is TRBV5-1 and J is TRBJ1-5; D not certain. The V end lost 2 bases, the J end lost 2 bases, and 8 bases lay between the germline ends. This CDR3 region has 14 residues. Per germline, CDR1 SGHRS and CDR2 YFSETQ. CDR3 sequence (DNA): TGCGCCAGCAGCTTCCATCCAGGCAATCAGCCCCAGCATTTT. Protein: CASSFHPGNQPQHF.

The J gene is TRBJ1-2, the V gene TRBV19, with D possibly matching TRBD1 (5 bases). CDR1 is LNHDA, CDR2 SQIVND, per germline (reference sequence). V was clipped by 3 bases and J by 3 bases, with 11 bases between them. This CDR3 contains 14 residues. The CDR3 loop reads CASSISTADYGYTF. CDR3 coding DNA: TGTGCCAGTAGTATTTCGACAGCTGACTATGGCTACACCTTC.